The clone carrying this T cell receptor (beta chain) turned up a few times. What it binds is unknown. Bulk PBMC genomic DNA spanned ten immunoSEQ deep plates. TCRdb keeps only in-frame clones here, not all; method: immunoSEQ multiplex PCR. The sample shows fewer than 600,000 clones, 70% to 80% of them seen only once. These data are taken from a study of shared clonotypes between healthy human individuals. The CDR3 extends over 11 amino acids. With 5 bases removed from V and 6 bases from J, the gap between germline ends came to 10 bases. CDR1 is DFQATT and CDR2 is SNEGSKA in the germline V gene (reference sequence). Caucasian adults living in Nashville, Tennessee, provided all samples. Study findings and constraints: Investigators expected sequencing depth to affect clonotype sharing among donors. Researchers sampled only blood; tissue repertoires likely differ.

The sequenced material came from PBMCs. The sequence derives from a woman aged 35 to 49 in good health. Some clones in this sample may be carry-over from other donors' samples. The chain recombines TRBV20-1 with TRBJ1-2; no clear D gene. CDR3 protein: CSADDWNGYTF. DNA of the CDR3: TGCAGTGCTGACGATTGGAATGGCTACACCTTC.